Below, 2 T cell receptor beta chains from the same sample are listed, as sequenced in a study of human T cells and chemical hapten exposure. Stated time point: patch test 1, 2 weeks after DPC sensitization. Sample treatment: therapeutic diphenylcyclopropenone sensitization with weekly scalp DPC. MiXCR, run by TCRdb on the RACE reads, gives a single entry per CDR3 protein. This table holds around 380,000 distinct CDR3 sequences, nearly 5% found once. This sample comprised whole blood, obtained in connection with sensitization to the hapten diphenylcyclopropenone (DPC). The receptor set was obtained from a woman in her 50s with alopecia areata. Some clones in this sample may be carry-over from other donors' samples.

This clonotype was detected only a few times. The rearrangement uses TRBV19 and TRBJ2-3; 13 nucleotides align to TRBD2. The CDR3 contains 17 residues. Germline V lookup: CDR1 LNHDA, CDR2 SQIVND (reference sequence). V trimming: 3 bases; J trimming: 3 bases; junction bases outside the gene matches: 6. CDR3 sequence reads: CASSMIRLAGGTDTQYF. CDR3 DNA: TGTGCCAGTAGTATGATAAGACTAGCGGGGGGTACAGATACGCAGTATTTT.

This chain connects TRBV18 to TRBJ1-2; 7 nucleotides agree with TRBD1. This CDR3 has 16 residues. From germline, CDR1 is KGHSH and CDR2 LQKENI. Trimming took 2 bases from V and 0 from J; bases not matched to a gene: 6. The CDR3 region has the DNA TGTGCCAGCTCACCAGAGGGACAGTCGGCTAACTATGGCTACACCTTC. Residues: CASSPEGQSANYGYTF.